The 14 T cell receptor beta chains reported below all come from one sample, sequenced in a study of blood T cells in healthy people across ages. Then a second PCR, running roughly 6 to 12 cycles, was carried out with a sample-barcoded 5' primer and a J-beta primer mix. Via MiXCR, TCRdb re-called the 5' RACE reads, giving one row per CDR3 protein. The data contain 1,500,000 or so distinct CDR3 sequences, less than 45% of them seen just once; the ten biggest clones take up around 4%. Input material: blood. These receptors originate from a woman between 18 and 29 years old in good health.

In this sample, this clonotype turned up once. The chain couples TRBV27 to TRBJ1-1; 8 bases map to TRBD1. CDR3 size: 16 residues. V was clipped by 0 bases and J by 1 base; unmatched bases: 4. CDR1 is MNHEY and CDR2 is SMNVEV in the germline V gene (reference sequence). The CDR3 is CASSLSTGAKNTEAFF. The CDR3 bases are TGTGCCAGCAGTTTATCGACAGGGGCAAAGAACACTGAAGCTTTCTTT.

This clonotype was seen more than once but under ten times. V gene TRBV10-3 combines with J gene TRBJ2-7; D possibly corresponds to TRBD2 (6 bases). CDR3 size: 13 residues. V was pared by 8 bases and J by 2 bases, with 13 bases between. Germline loops: CDR1 ENHRY, CDR2 SYGVKD. The DNA for the CDR3 is TGTGCCATCGGGAAGGGCGGGACCTACGAGCAGTACTTC. It is translated as CAIGKGGTYEQYF.

The rearrangement joins TRBV3-1 to TRBJ2-5; 9 nucleotides align to TRBD1. The last part of the DNA fits TRBJ2-7 better; the J call may be wrong. CDR3 length: 16 amino acids. Germline V gene lookup returns CDR1 LGHDT and CDR2 YNNKEL (reference sequence). CDR3 nucleotides: TGTGCCAGCAGCAAAAATCCGGGACAGGGTATCTACGAGCAGTACTTC. Protein product: CASSKNPGQGIYEQYF.

The chain couples TRBV6-5 to TRBJ2-5; D is uncertain. The end of the DNA fits TRBJ2-7 better, so the J call may be wrong. The CDR3 contains 15 residues. Per germline, CDR1 MNHEY and CDR2 SVGAGI. This CDR3 is CASSYGHSSRYEQYF. The CDR3 coding sequence is TGTGCCAGCAGTTACGGTCACTCCAGCAGATACGAGCAGTACTTC.

The rearrangement links TRBV11-2 to TRBJ2-4; the D is unclear. Germline V gene data show CDR1 as SGHAT and CDR2 as FQNNGV. V lost 1 base and J 6 bases, leaving 10 bases between the germline ends. The length of the CDR3 is 14 residues. CDR3: CASSLGGSPNIQYF. CDR3 bases: TGTGCCAGCAGCTTAGGCGGCTCACCAAACATTCAGTACTTC.

This rearrangement joins TRBV9 to TRBJ1-2; D gene ambiguous. Germline V CDR1 and CDR2: SGDLS, YYNGEE. This CDR3 contains 14 residues. V gave up 2 bases and J gave up 3 bases, with 11 bases separating them. This CDR3 reads CASSVSGQDYGYTF. For the CDR3, the DNA is TGTGCCAGCAGCGTCTCGGGCCAGGACTATGGCTACACCTTC.

The V gene is TRBV4-1, the J gene TRBJ2-1, with D maybe TRBD1 (6 bases). The CDR3 is 16 amino acids. Trimming took 1 base from V and 2 from J, leaving 12 bases between them. The V gene's germline CDR1 is MGHRA and CDR2 YSYEKL. The CDR3 loop is CASSQGPTGTYNEQFF. CDR3 sequence (DNA): TGCGCCAGCAGCCAAGGTCCGACAGGTACCTACAATGAGCAGTTCTTC.

A note on this clonotype: Compared with germline, one end of the junction differs, possibly owing to a read error. The chain joins TRBV7-2 to TRBJ2-2; TRBD1 or TRBD2 may be the D gene (5 bases each). The length of the CDR3 is 14 residues. The germline V gene encodes CDR1 SGHTA and CDR2 FQGNSA. In DNA form, the CDR3 reads TGTGCCGGCAGCTCGGGACCGGCCTCCGGGGAGCTGTTTTTT. This codes for CAGSSGPASGELFF.

The chain has TRBV25-1 and TRBJ1-2; D remains unclear. The germline V and J ends were trimmed by 1 base and 11 bases, with 17 bases remaining between them. The CDR3 has 14 amino acids. Germline CDR1 is MGHDK and CDR2 is SYGVNS. As DNA, the CDR3 is TGTGCCAGCAGTGAATCAGCAGGTCTTTGGGGATACACCTTC. Translated, it gives CASSESAGLWGYTF.

The rearrangement joins TRBV12-3 or TRBV12-4 to TRBJ2-7; 7 nucleotides agree with TRBD2. V shed 3 bases, J shed 4 bases, and the junction held 6 bases outside the gene matches. The CDR3 covers 14 residues. DNA of the CDR3: TGTGCCAGCAGTTTCGGGGGGACCTTGTACGAGCAGTACTTC. Translating gives CASSFGGTLYEQYF.

This chain connects TRBV5-1 to TRBJ2-5; 9 nucleotides align to TRBD1. The junction had 12 bases not matched to a gene; V was cut back by 4 bases and J by 11 bases. CDR3 length: 14 amino acids. Per the germline V gene, CDR1 is SGHRS and CDR2 is YFSETQ. CDR3 DNA sequence: TGCGCCAGCAGCCGGACAGGGGTTACAAATGAGCAGTACTTC. Translated: CASSRTGVTNEQYF.

This clonotype came up many times. This chain joins TRBV12-3 or TRBV12-4 and TRBJ2-1; 10 bases are shared with TRBD2. V gave up 3 bases and J gave up 5 bases; unmatched junction bases: 4. This CDR3 has 15 residues. In DNA form, the CDR3 reads TGTGCCAGCAGTTTCCTAGCGGGAGTAGACAATGAGCAGTTCTTC. Protein product: CASSFLAGVDNEQFF.

This sequence joins TRBV20-1 and TRBJ2-2, with D uncertain. V was shortened by 0 bases and J by 1 base, with 15 bases between the two germline ends. Germline-derived CDR1 and CDR2 are DFQATT and SNEGSKA (reference sequence). The CDR3 covers 17 residues. The CDR3 loop is CSARDPGTDLNTGELFF. The CDR3 nucleotides are TGCAGTGCTAGAGACCCCGGTACAGACCTGAACACCGGGGAGCTGTTTTTT.

The rearrangement links TRBV27 to TRBJ2-5; D might be TRBD2 (6 bases). The CDR3 covers 15 residues. V shed 5 bases and J shed 11 bases, with 24 bases lying between them. Germline V lookup: CDR1 MNHEY, CDR2 SMNVEV (reference sequence). The chain's CDR3 is CASSPRDWEVNEQYF. The CDR3, as DNA: TGTGCCAGCAGTCCCAGGGACTGGGAGGTCAATGAGCAGTACTTC.